This section outlines one T cell receptor beta chain sequence together with its context. V was clipped by 5 bases and J by 6 bases, with 9 bases between them. The germline gives CDR1 SGHVS, CDR2 FQNEAQ. CDR3 length equals 12 residues. Data came from immunoSEQ multiplex PCR; TCRdb stores just in-frame clones and leaves some out. This table has 83,000 or so clones, roughly 87% appearing once. The data were obtained in a study of radiotherapy plus CTLA-4 blockade in lung cancer. The chain uses TRBV7-8 and TRBJ2-3; tentatively, D is TRBD1 (5 bases). Source: peripheral blood, taken from a patient treated with radiotherapy plus ipilimumab. The TCR sequence derives from a human donor with non-small cell lung cancer who had stable disease on radiotherapy plus ipilimumab. In nucleotides, the CDR3 is TGTGCCAGCAGCCCGAACAGGGATACGCAGTATTTT. It yields the protein CASSPNRDTQYF.